The 19 T cell receptor beta chains listed next were all sequenced from one sample in a study of shared T cell receptors in the human thymus. Using immunoSEQ multiplex PCR, the repertoire was profiled, and TCRdb retains in-frame clones only, with some absent. Among some 760,000 clones listed, roughly 85% were seen once. The data also belong to a second study, concerning human thymus T cells.

Sequenced sample: thymocytes. Receptors originate from a girl less than two years old with a congenital heart defect.

This chain joins TRBV5-1 and TRBJ1-4, with 7 positions matching TRBD1. Germline loops: CDR1 SGHRS, CDR2 YFSETQ. The CDR3 contains 15 residues. With 6 bases clipped from V and 4 bases from J, the junction kept 9 bases outside the gene matches. The CDR3 sequence is CASTRGGDYNEKLFF. DNA for the CDR3: TGCGCCAGCACCCGAGGGGGCGACTATAATGAAAAACTGTTTTTT.

The rearrangement joins TRBV6-5 to TRBJ1-4; 8 bases are shared with TRBD1. CDR1 is MNHEY, CDR2 SVGAGI, per germline. There are 14 residues in the CDR3. J lost 6 bases, V lost 5 bases, and 5 bases had no gene match. The CDR3 loop is CASSGIQGDEKLFF. The CDR3, as DNA: TGTGCCAGCAGTGGGATACAGGGGGATGAAAAACTGTTTTTT.

V usage is TRBV29-1 and J usage is TRBJ1-5; D call uncertain. Looked up from germline, CDR1 is SQVTM and CDR2 is ANQGSEA. V shed 4 bases and J shed 5 bases, with 12 bases lying between them. CDR3 length: 13 residues. In DNA form, the CDR3 reads TGCAGCGTTGGCCGGGAAGGCGATCAGCCCCAGCATTTT. This codes for CSVGREGDQPQHF. The full variable domain, its missing parts supplied by reference TRBV29-1 and TRBJ1-5, is SAVISQKPSRDICQRGTSLTIQCQVDSQVTMMFWYRQQPGQSLTLIATANQGSEATYESGFVIDKFPISRPNLTFSTLTVSNMSPEDSSIYLCSVGREGDQPQHFGDGTRLSIL.

The J gene is TRBJ2-7, the V gene TRBV23-1; D is unclear. TRBV23-1 is noted as an ORF with a role that remains uncertain. The germline V and J ends were trimmed by 5 bases and 0 bases, with 11 bases remaining between them. The CDR3 runs to 14 residues. The CDR3 here is CASSERVSSYEQYF. The DNA for the CDR3 is TGCGCCAGCAGTGAACGGGTGAGCTCCTACGAGCAGTACTTC.

The chain recombines TRBV28 with TRBJ1-6; 9 positions match TRBD1. The CDR3 contains 17 residues. V was clipped by 5 bases and J by 0 bases; unmatched bases: 5. Germline V gene lookup returns CDR1 MDHEN and CDR2 SYDVKM. This CDR3 reads CASSGDRGSSYNSPLHF. The CDR3 DNA follows: TGTGCCAGCAGTGGAGACAGGGGGAGCTCCTATAATTCACCCCTCCACTTT.

The chain uses TRBV4-2 and TRBJ2-7, with 8 bases that match TRBD1. V gave up 4 bases and J gave up 2 bases; unmatched junction bases: 4. Germline V lookup: CDR1 LGHNA, CDR2 YNFKEQ. The CDR3 is 14 amino acids. DNA of the CDR3: TGTGCCAGCAGCCGTTGGACAGGGACCTACGAGCAGTACTTC. Its protein is CASSRWTGTYEQYF.

The chain's CDR3 is CASSMVPGQVGILSYEQYF. CDR3 sequence (DNA): TGTGCCAGTAGTATGGTTCCGGGACAGGTCGGAATCCTCTCCTACGAGCAGTACTTC. This sequence joins TRBV19 and TRBJ2-7; 8 nucleotides line up with TRBD1. Germline V CDR1 and CDR2: LNHDA, SQIVND (reference sequence). This CDR3 contains 19 residues. J lost 0 bases, V lost 3 bases, and 16 bases had no gene match.

This clone was counted a single time. The chain couples TRBV5-8 to TRBJ2-3; maybe TRBD1 (6 bases). Trimming pared 7 bases from V and 3 bases from J, leaving 21 bases between. CDR3 length equals 16 residues. Germline assignment: CDR1 SGHTS and CDR2 YDEGEE. For the CDR3, the DNA is TGTGCCAGCGCTACCCGACAGGCCCCTAGGACAGATACGCAGTATTTT. Its protein product is CASATRQAPRTDTQYF.

The V gene is TRBV11-2, the J gene TRBJ1-5, with 9 bases identical to TRBD1. CDR3 length equals 18 residues. The trim removed 3 bases at V and 3 bases at J, leaving 12 bases unmatched. Germline V gene lookup returns CDR1 SGHAT and CDR2 FQNNGV. The CDR3 bases are TGTGCCAGCAGCTTTCTGAAACCCGGGACAGGGACCAATCAGCCCCAGCATTTT. It is translated as CASSFLKPGTGTNQPQHF.

V usage is TRBV6-1 and J usage is TRBJ2-7, with 8 bases fitting TRBD1. Germline V gives CDR1 MNHNS, CDR2 SASEGT. The CDR3 spans 14 residues. J lost 2 bases, V lost 3 bases, and 3 bases had no gene match. The CDR3 spells CASSEGQDPYEQYF. The CDR3 bases are TGTGCCAGCAGTGAGGGACAGGACCCCTACGAGCAGTACTTC.

The chain is built from TRBV18 and TRBJ1-3, with TRBD1 identical over 9 bases. Germline values: CDR1 KGHSH, CDR2 LQKENI. The V segment lost 7 bases and the J segment 1 base; nucleotides outside the gene matches: 14. The CDR3 spans 18 residues. CDR3 in DNA: TGTGCCAGCTTCCGCGCTCGACAGGGGGAATCATCTGGAAACACCATATATTTT. The encoded protein is CASFRARQGESSGNTIYF.

Worth noting for this clone: An end of the junction differs from the germline gene, which may be a read error. In the same sample, other DNA sequences code for this CDR3. The chain recombines TRBV4-1 with TRBJ2-5, with TRBD2 identical over 8 bases. CDR1 and CDR2 (germline): MGHRA, YSYEKL. The CDR3 is 17 residues long. CDR3 in DNA: TGCGCCAGCAGCACGGGGGGGCTGGTAGGGGAGAGAGAGACTCAGTACTTC. Translating it yields CASSTGGLVGERETQYF.

The chain is built from TRBV7-3 and TRBJ2-1, with TRBD1 matching 9 bases. J gave up 5 bases and V 5 bases, and 7 bases lay outside the gene matches. Looked up from germline, CDR1 is SGHTA and CDR2 is FQGTGA. The length of the CDR3 is 15 residues. This CDR3 is CASSGLGTGNNEQFF. The CDR3 nucleotides are TGTGCCAGCAGCGGCCTAGGGACAGGGAACAATGAGCAGTTCTTC.

The chain is built from TRBV18 and TRBJ2-7; D may be TRBD2 (5 bases). The V gene lost 5 bases and the J gene lost 2 bases, with 13 bases spanning the gap. The CDR3 loop spans 14 amino acids. The germline V gene has CDR1 KGHSH and CDR2 LQKENI. CDR3 sequence: CASSSGIRTYEQYF. In nucleotides, the CDR3 is TGTGCCAGCTCATCGGGGATTCGAACCTACGAGCAGTACTTC. The variable domain in full, with the rest retrieved from reference TRBV18 and TRBJ2-7, is NAGVMQNPRHLVRRRGQEARLRCSPMKGHSHVYWYRQLPEEGLKFMVYLQKENIIDESGMPKERFSAEFPKEGPSILRIQQVVRGDSAAYFCASSSGIRTYEQYFGPGTRLTVT.

In this sample, this clone turned up once. The chain recombines TRBV10-2 with TRBJ1-1, with TRBD1 matching over 7 bases. This CDR3 comprises 13 residues. V lost 6 bases to trimming and J lost 5 bases; unmatched junction nucleotides: 6. CDR1 and CDR2 from the germline V gene are WSHSY and SAAADI. The CDR3 here is CASRRDRETEAFF. DNA of the CDR3: TGCGCCAGCAGAAGAGACAGGGAGACTGAAGCTTTCTTT.

The chain links TRBV9 to TRBJ1-3, with D unclear. The CDR3 consists of 12 residues. The ends were cut back, 4 bases at V and 8 bases at J, with 10 bases in the middle. Germline CDR1 reads SGDLS; CDR2 reads YYNGEE. Written as DNA, the CDR3 is TGTGCCAGCAGCTTCGGCCTAGACACCATATATTTT. It specifies CASSFGLDTIYF.

The V and J genes are TRBV5-1 and TRBJ1-1; D possibly corresponds to TRBD1 (6 bases). Germline V CDR1 and CDR2: SGHRS, YFSETQ. CDR3 length: 13 residues. V was clipped by 5 bases and J by 10 bases, with 18 bases between them. The DNA of the CDR3 is TGCGCCAGCAGGGAATCATACAGGGTTTCAGCTTTCTTT. It encodes CASRESYRVSAFF.

The chain couples TRBV15 to TRBJ1-4; TRBD1 matches at 9 bases. V lost 1 base to trimming and J lost 5 bases; unmatched junction nucleotides: 14. Germline lookup yields CDR1 LNHNV and CDR2 YYDKDF (reference sequence). The CDR3 is 19 residues long. DNA for the CDR3: TGTGCCACCAGCAGAGTTCCCGGGACAGGGCTTGACGGAAATGAAAAACTGTTTTTT. Translating it yields CATSRVPGTGLDGNEKLFF.

The CDR3 loop reads CASSLEKGNRPYEQYF. CDR3 nucleotides: TGTGCCAGCAGCTTGGAAAAGGGGAATCGGCCCTACGAGCAGTACTTC. The chain employs TRBV7-2 and TRBJ2-7; weak D call: TRBD1 (5 bases). This CDR3 has 16 residues. V was pared by 3 bases and J by 2 bases, with 17 bases between. The germline V gene encodes CDR1 SGHTA and CDR2 FQGNSA.